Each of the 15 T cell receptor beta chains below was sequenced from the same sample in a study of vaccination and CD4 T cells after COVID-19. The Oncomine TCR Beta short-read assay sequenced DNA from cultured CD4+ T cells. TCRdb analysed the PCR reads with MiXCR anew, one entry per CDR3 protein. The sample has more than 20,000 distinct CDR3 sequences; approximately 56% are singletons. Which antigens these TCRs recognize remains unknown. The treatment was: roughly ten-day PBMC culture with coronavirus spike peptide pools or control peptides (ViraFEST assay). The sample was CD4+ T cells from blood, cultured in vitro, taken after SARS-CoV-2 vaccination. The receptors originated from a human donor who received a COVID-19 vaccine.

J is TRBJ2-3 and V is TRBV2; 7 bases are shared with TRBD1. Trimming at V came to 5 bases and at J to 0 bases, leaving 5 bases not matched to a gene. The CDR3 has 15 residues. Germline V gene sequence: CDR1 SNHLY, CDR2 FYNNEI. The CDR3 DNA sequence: TGTGCCAGCAGTTTTACAGGGGCTAGCACAGATACGCAGTATTTT. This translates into CASSFTGASTDTQYF.

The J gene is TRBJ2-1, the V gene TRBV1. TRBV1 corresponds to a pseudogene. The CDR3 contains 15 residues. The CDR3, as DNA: TGCACCAGCAGCCAAGATCCTGCCCGTCGGGGTGAGCAGTTCTTC. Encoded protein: CTSSQDPARRGEQFF.

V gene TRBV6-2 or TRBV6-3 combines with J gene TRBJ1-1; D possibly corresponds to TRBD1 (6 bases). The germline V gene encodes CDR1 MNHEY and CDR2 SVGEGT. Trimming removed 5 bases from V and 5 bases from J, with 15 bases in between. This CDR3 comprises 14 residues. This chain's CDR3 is CASSTLPGATEAFF. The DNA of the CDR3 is TGTGCCAGCAGTACCCTCCCAGGGGCAACTGAAGCTTTCTTT.

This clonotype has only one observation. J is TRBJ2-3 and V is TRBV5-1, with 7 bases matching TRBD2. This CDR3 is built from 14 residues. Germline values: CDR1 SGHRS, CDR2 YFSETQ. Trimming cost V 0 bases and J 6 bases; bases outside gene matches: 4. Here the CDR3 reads CASSLAPGGDTQYF. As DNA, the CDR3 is TGCGCCAGCAGCTTGGCCCCCGGGGGGGATACGCAGTATTTT.

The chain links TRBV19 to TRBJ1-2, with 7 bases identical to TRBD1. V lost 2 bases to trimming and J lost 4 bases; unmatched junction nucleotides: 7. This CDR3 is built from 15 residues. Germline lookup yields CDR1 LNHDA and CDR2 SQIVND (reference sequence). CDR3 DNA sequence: TGTGCCAGTAGTATATGGGGACAGCAATCCTATGGCTACACCTTC. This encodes CASSIWGQQSYGYTF.

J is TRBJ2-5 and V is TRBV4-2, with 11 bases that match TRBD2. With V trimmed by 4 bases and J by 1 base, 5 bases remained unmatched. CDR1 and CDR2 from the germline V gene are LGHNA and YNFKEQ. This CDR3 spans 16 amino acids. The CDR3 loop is CASSPRLAGSQETQYF. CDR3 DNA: TGTGCCAGCAGCCCGAGACTAGCGGGGAGCCAAGAGACCCAGTACTTC.

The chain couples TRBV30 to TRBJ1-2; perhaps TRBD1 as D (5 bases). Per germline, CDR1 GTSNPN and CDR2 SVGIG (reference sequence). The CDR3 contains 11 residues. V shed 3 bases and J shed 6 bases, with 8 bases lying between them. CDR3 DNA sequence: TGTGCCTGGAGCTTGGGGGATGGCTACACCTTC. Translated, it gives CAWSLGDGYTF.

CDR3 residues: CAITGEGGSYEQYF. CDR3 in DNA: TGTGCCATAACAGGGGAGGGCGGCTCCTACGAGCAGTACTTC. The chain recombines TRBV6-1 with TRBJ2-7, with D possibly being TRBD1 or TRBD2 (7 bases each). The CDR3 length is 14 residues. Germline V gene sequence: CDR1 MNHNS, CDR2 SASEGT. Trimming took 10 bases from V and 0 from J, leaving 16 bases between them.

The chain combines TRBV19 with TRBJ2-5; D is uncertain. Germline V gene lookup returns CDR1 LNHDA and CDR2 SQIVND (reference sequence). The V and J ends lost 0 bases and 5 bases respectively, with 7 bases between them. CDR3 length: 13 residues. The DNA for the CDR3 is TGTGCCAGTAGTATAGAGGTGAGGGAGACCCAGTACTTC. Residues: CASSIEVRETQYF. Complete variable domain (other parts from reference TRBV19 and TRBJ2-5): DGGITQSPKYLFRKEGQNVTLSCEQNLNHDAMYWYRQDPGQGLRLIYYSQIVNDFQKGDIAEGYSVSREKKESFPLTVTSAQKNPTAFYLCASSIEVRETQYFGPGTRLLVL.

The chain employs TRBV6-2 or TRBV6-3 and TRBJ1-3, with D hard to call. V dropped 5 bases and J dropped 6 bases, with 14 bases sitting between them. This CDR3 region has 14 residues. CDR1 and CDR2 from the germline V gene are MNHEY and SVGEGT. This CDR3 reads CASSDSGITNTIYF. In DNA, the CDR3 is TGTGCCAGCAGTGATTCCGGGATCACAAACACCATATATTTT.

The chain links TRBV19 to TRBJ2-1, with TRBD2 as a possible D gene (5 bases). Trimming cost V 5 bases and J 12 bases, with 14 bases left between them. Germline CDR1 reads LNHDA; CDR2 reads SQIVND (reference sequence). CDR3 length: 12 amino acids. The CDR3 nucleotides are TGTGCCAGTAGTGACTACATGGAGCGGCAGTTCTTC. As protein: CASSDYMERQFF.

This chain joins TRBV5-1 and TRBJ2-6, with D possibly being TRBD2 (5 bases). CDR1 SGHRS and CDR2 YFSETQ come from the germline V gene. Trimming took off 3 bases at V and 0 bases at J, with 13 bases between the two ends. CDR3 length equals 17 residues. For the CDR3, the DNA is TGCGCCAGCAGCTACTCCGCGGGTCTCTCTGGGGCCAACGTCCTGACTTTC. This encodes CASSYSAGLSGANVLTF.

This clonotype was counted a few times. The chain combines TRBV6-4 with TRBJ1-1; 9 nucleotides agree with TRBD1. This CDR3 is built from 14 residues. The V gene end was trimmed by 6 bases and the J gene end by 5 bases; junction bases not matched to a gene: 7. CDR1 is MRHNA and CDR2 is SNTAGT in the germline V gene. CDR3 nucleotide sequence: TGTGCCAGCAGCCCCGGGACAGGGAGGACTGAAGCTTTCTTT. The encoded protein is CASSPGTGRTEAFF.

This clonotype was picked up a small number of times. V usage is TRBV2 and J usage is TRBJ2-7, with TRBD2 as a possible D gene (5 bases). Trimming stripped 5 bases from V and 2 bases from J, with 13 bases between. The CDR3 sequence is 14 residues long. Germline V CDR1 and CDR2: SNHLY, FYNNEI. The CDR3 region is CASSLTDSPYEQYF. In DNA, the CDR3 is TGTGCCAGCAGTCTCACGGACTCACCCTACGAGCAGTACTTC.

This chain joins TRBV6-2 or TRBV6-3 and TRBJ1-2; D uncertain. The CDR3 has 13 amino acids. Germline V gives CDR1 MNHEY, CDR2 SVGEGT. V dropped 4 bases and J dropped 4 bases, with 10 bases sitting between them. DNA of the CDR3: TGTGCCAGCAGTTTTCGTGAATCCTATGGCTACACCTTC. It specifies CASSFRESYGYTF.